A single sample gave rise to the 19 T cell receptor beta chains below, sequenced in a study of blood T cell repertoires in COVID-19. Measured with immunoSEQ multiplex PCR; TCRdb has only the in-frame clones, and not every one. The sample has 150,000 or so clones, about 88% seen once; the top ten hold 0.99%. The source material was peripheral blood. These receptors were obtained from a man younger than 35 with acute or convalescent COVID-19.

The chain links TRBV7-9 to TRBJ1-2; tentatively, D is TRBD1 (6 bases). The CDR3 is made up of 14 amino acids. V shed 4 bases and J shed 4 bases, with 13 bases lying between them. Germline V CDR1 and CDR2: SEHNR, FQNEAQ (reference sequence). The CDR3 DNA sequence: TGTGCCAGCAGCTCGGACAGCCTAAGCTATGGCTACACCTTC. This gives the protein CASSSDSLSYGYTF. The full variable domain, completed using reference TRBV7-9 and TRBJ1-2, is DTGVSQNPRHKITKRGQNVTFRCDPISEHNRLYWYRQTLGQGPEFLTYFQNEAQLEKSRLLSDRFSAERPKGSFSTLEIQRTEQGDSAMYLCASSSDSLSYGYTFGSGTRLTVV.

This sequence joins TRBV24-1 and TRBJ2-2, with a tentative D call TRBD1 (5 bases). Between the trimmed V and J ends, which lost 0 bases and 6 bases, there was a span of 13 bases. Germline-derived CDR1 and CDR2 are KGHDR and SFDVKD. The CDR3 runs 16 residues. CDR3 sequence (DNA): TGTGCCACCAGTGATTTGCGGCAGGGTCGGGCCGGGGAGCTGTTTTTT. Amino acids: CATSDLRQGRAGELFF.

Comment on this clone: Different DNA sequences within this sample yield the same CDR3. This chain connects TRBV6-5 to TRBJ2-5; 9 bases fit TRBD2. In germline, CDR1 is MNHEY, CDR2 SVGAGI. The CDR3 runs to 14 residues. Germline trimming cut 0 bases from V and 4 bases from J; bases unmatched to any gene: 0. Here the CDR3 DNA reads TGTGCCAGCAGTTACTCAGCGGGGGGAGAGACCCAGTACTTC. It encodes CASSYSAGGETQYF.

This chain connects TRBV27 to TRBJ2-3; 8 bases match TRBD2. J gave up 5 bases and V 3 bases, and 10 bases lay outside the gene matches. Germline loops: CDR1 MNHEY, CDR2 SMNVEV (reference sequence). The CDR3 runs 16 residues. The CDR3 region is CASSFPRTGGQDTQYF. The CDR3 DNA is TGTGCCAGCAGTTTCCCTCGAACGGGGGGGCAAGATACGCAGTATTTT.

This clone was seen more than once but under ten times. The chain is built from TRBV9 and TRBJ2-1, with 9 positions matching TRBD1. The CDR3 has 17 residues. V dropped 4 bases and J dropped 8; count of bases not matched to a gene: 16. CDR1 and CDR2 from the germline V gene are SGDLS and YYNGEE. CDR3 residues: CASSPPLGQGLKHEQFF. The CDR3 DNA is TGTGCCAGCAGCCCTCCCCTCGGACAGGGGCTCAAGCATGAGCAGTTCTTC. Filled out from reference TRBV9 and TRBJ2-1, the complete variable domain reads DSGVTQTPKHLITATGQRVTLRCSPRSGDLSVYWYQQSLDQGLQFLIQYYNGEERAKGNILERFSAQQFPDLHSELNLSSLELGDSALYFCASSPPLGQGLKHEQFFGPGTRLTVL.

The chain recombines TRBV7-2 with TRBJ1-3; D possibly corresponds to TRBD1 (6 bases). The CDR3 sequence is 15 residues long. Looked up from germline, CDR1 is SGHTA and CDR2 is FQGNSA. The ends were cut back, 1 base at V and 4 bases at J, with 11 bases in the middle. CDR3 nucleotide sequence: TGTGCCAGCAGCTTAGTCGGGGGGCCCGGAAACACCATATATTTT. Translated: CASSLVGGPGNTIYF.

The V call is TRBV20-1, the J call TRBJ2-1; no clear D. Germline CDR1 DFQATT, CDR2 SNEGSKA (reference sequence). The CDR3 loop spans 11 amino acids. Trimming pared 3 bases from V and 7 bases from J, leaving 7 bases between. The CDR3 sequence: CSASPVNEQFF. The CDR3 region has the DNA TGCAGTGCTAGCCCGGTAAATGAGCAGTTCTTC.

This clone has a single count. The chain is built from TRBV3-1 (or the pseudogene TRBV3-2) and TRBJ1-1; D not certain. The V and J ends lost 5 bases and 1 base respectively, with 8 bases between them. Germline V gene sequence: CDR1 LGHDT, CDR2 YNNKEL (reference sequence). This CDR3 is 13 amino acids long. This chain's CDR3 is CASSDTQNTEAFF. The CDR3 nucleotides read TGTGCCAGCAGCGATACACAGAACACTGAAGCTTTCTTT.

V gene TRBV28 combines with J gene TRBJ2-1; 11 nucleotides agree with TRBD2. The CDR3 has 14 amino acids. The V gene's germline CDR1 is MDHEN and CDR2 SYDVKM. Trimming cost V 7 bases and J 4 bases; bases outside gene matches: 3. CDR3 region: CASIAGGSYNEQFF. The CDR3 DNA is TGTGCCAGCATAGCGGGGGGGTCTTACAATGAGCAGTTCTTC.

V gene TRBV25-1 combines with J gene TRBJ2-2, with TRBD1 as a possible D gene (6 bases). CDR1 is MGHDK, CDR2 SYGVNS, per germline. This CDR3 is 14 amino acids long. Trimming removed 5 bases at V and 5 bases at J, with 12 bases between. The CDR3 sequence is CASSPGTPTGELFF. Here the CDR3 DNA reads TGTGCCAGCAGTCCCGGGACACCAACCGGGGAGCTGTTTTTT.

This clone was seen more than once but under ten times. The V gene is TRBV10-3, the J gene TRBJ1-2; 7 positions match TRBD1. This CDR3 contains 17 residues. Looked up from germline, CDR1 is ENHRY and CDR2 is SYGVKD. V lost 11 bases to trimming and J lost 4 bases; unmatched junction nucleotides: 22. CDR3 DNA: TGTGCCCCAATGTCCCCCTATACCGGGACAGCCCTCTATGGCTACACCTTC. Residues: CAPMSPYTGTALYGYTF.

This clone occurred a few times. This chain uses TRBV30 with TRBJ1-2; 11 nucleotides match TRBD1. CDR1 GTSNPN and CDR2 SVGIG come from the germline V gene (reference sequence). Trimming took 5 bases from V and 4 from J; bases not matched to a gene: 15. The CDR3 is 17 amino acids. CDR3 nucleotide sequence: TGTGCCTGGTTCAGGGGAATCGGGACAGGGGGAAGCTATGGCTACACCTTC. Translated, it gives CAWFRGIGTGGSYGYTF.

The chain links TRBV2 to TRBJ1-5; 10 bases align to TRBD1. V shed 3 bases, J shed 6 bases, and the junction held 2 bases outside the gene matches. The germline V gene encodes CDR1 SNHLY and CDR2 FYNNEI. This CDR3 contains 14 residues. CDR3 nucleotide sequence: TGTGCCAGCAGTGAGACAGGGGGCACTCAGCCCCAGCATTTT. Translating it yields CASSETGGTQPQHF.

This chain connects TRBV10-1 to TRBJ2-2; TRBD1 aligns across 8 bases. J lost 1 base, V lost 9 bases, and 4 bases had no gene match. The CDR3 contains 14 residues. The germline V gene encodes CDR1 WNHNN and CDR2 SYGVQD (reference sequence). CDR3 protein: CASSGQGNTGELFF. For the CDR3, the DNA is TGCGCCAGTTCAGGACAGGGGAACACCGGGGAGCTGTTTTTT.

The J gene is TRBJ2-1, the V gene TRBV15; D unclear. The CDR3 runs to 13 residues. Trimming took 0 bases from V and 8 from J, leaving 8 bases between them. CDR1 and CDR2 (germline): LNHNV, YYDKDF (reference sequence). The CDR3 DNA follows: TGTGCCACCAGCAGAGATTCCGGGTATGAGCAGTTCTTC. Its protein is CATSRDSGYEQFF.

This chain links TRBV28 with TRBJ1-2; 8 bases agree with TRBD1. The CDR3 has 12 amino acids. V lost 6 bases and J lost 8; bases outside the gene matches: 5. Germline V gene data show CDR1 as MDHEN and CDR2 as SYDVKM. CDR3 in amino acids: CASRSGGLGYTF. The CDR3 DNA sequence: TGTGCCAGCAGATCAGGGGGCTTAGGCTACACCTTC.

V gene TRBV19 combines with J gene TRBJ2-2, with D perhaps TRBD2 (7 bases). The CDR3 consists of 17 residues. The germline CDR1 and CDR2 sequences are LNHDA and SQIVND (reference sequence). V was cut by 3 bases and J by 0 bases, with 14 bases left in between. This CDR3 is CASSMPSGGSNTGELFF. CDR3 DNA sequence: TGTGCCAGTAGTATGCCGTCGGGGGGCTCGAACACCGGGGAGCTGTTTTTT.

The rearrangement joins TRBV10-3 to TRBJ2-1; tentatively, D is TRBD2 (5 bases). V was pared by 3 bases and J by 6 bases, with 9 bases between. Germline CDR1 and CDR2: ENHRY and SYGVKD. There are 13 residues in the CDR3. The CDR3 loop is CAISEQLVNEQFF. CDR3 bases: TGTGCCATCAGTGAACAACTAGTCAATGAGCAGTTCTTC.

This clone was seen just once. The chain employs TRBV9 and TRBJ1-6; tentative D call: TRBD1 (6 bases). The ends were cut back, 1 base at V and 10 bases at J, with 15 bases in the middle. This CDR3 has 15 amino acids. Germline lookup yields CDR1 SGDLS and CDR2 YYNGEE. For the CDR3, the DNA is TGTGCCAGCAGCGTAACAGGGTCGATCGGGTCACCCCTCCACTTT. As protein: CASSVTGSIGSPLHF.